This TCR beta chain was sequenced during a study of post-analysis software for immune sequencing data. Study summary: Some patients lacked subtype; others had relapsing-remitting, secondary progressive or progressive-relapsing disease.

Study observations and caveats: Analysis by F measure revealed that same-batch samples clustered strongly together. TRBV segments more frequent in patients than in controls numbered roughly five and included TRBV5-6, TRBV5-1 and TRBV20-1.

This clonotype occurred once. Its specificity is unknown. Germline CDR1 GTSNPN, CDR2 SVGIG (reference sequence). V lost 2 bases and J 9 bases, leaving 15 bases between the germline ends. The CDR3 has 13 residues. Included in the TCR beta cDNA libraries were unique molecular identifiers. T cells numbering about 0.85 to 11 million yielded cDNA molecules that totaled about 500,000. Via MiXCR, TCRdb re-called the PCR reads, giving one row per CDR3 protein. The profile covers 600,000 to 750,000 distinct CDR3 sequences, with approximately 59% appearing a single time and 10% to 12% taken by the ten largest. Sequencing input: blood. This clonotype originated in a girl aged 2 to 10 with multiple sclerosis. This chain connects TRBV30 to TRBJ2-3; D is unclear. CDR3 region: CAWSYRQRSTQYF. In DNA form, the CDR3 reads TGTGCCTGGAGTTACCGGCAGCGCTCAACGCAGTATTTT.